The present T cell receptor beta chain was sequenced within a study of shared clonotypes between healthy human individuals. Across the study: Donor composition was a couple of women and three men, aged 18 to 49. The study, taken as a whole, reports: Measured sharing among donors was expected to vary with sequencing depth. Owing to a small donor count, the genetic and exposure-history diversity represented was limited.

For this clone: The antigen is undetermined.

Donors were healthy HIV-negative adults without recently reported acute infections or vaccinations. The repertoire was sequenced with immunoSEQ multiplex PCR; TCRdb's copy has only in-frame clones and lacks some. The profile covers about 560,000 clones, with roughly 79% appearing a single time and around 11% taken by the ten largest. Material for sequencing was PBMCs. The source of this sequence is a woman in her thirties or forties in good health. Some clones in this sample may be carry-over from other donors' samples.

CDR3 protein: CASSNAGPRHIQYF. The CDR3 region has the DNA TGTGCCAGCAGCAACGCGGGACCACGTCACATTCAGTACTTC. The genes are TRBV7-9 and TRBJ2-4; D may be TRBD2 (6 bases). The ends were cut back, 5 bases at V and 8 bases at J, with 16 bases in the middle. Germline loops: CDR1 SEHNR, CDR2 FQNEAQ (reference sequence). The CDR3 extends over 14 amino acids.